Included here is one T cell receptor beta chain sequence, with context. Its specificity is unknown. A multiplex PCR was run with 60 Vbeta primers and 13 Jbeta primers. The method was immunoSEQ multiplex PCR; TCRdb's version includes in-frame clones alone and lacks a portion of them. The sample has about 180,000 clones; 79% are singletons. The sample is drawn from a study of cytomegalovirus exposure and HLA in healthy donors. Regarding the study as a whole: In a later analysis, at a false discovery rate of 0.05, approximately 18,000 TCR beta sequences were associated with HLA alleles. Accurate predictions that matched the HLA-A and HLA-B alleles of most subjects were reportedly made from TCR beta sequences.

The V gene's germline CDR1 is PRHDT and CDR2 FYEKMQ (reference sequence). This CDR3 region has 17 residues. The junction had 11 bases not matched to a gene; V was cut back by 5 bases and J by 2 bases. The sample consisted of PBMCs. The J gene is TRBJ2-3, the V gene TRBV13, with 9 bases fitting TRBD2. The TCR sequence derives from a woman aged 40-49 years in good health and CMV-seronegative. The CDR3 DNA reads TGTGCCAGCAGCCCATTCGGGCTAGCGGGATTCACAGATACGCAGTATTTT. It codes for CASSPFGLAGFTDTQYF.